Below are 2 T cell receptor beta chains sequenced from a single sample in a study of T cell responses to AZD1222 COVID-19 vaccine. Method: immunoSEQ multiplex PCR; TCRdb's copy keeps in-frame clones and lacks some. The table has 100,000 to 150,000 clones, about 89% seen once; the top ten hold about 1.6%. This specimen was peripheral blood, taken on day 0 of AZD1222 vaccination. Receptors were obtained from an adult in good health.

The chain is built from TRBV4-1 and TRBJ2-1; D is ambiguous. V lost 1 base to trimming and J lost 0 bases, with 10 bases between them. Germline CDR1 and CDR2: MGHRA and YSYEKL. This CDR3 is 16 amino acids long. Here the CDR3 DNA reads TGCGCCAGCAGCCAAGGGCCTTTGGACTCCTACAATGAGCAGTTCTTC. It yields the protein CASSQGPLDSYNEQFF.

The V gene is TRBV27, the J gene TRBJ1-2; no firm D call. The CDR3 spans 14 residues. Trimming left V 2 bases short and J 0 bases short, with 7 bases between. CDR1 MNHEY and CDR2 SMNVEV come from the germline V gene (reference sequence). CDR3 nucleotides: TGTGCCAGCAGTTTAGCCACAGCTAACTATGGCTACACCTTC. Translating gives CASSLATANYGYTF.